This T cell receptor beta chain was obtained from a study of cytomegalovirus exposure and HLA in healthy donors. Study-wide results and limits: The investigators catalogued 150 or so TCR beta chains as cytomegalovirus-associated.

The donors were members of the validation cohort, which comprised about 120 subjects and was separate from the first cohort of 600 to 800 subjects. Method: immunoSEQ multiplex PCR; TCRdb's copy keeps in-frame clones and lacks some. Of approximately 230,000 clones listed, about 90% were seen once; the top ten hold around 12%. A note on this clone: What it binds is not known.

V shed 3 bases and J 4 bases; nucleotides not matched to a gene: 7. Germline V gene sequence: CDR1 LNHDA, CDR2 SQIVND (reference sequence). The CDR3 is made up of 15 amino acids. The rearrangement uses TRBV19 and TRBJ1-2; 8 bases fit TRBD1. Sequenced input: PBMCs. The receptor's source is a man aged 18 to 30 in good health and CMV-seropositive. CDR3 amino acids: CASSMGQARIYGYTF. The CDR3 DNA follows: TGTGCCAGTAGTATGGGACAGGCAAGGATCTATGGCTACACCTTC.